One and the same sample provided the 26 T cell receptor beta chains below, sequenced in a study of shared clonotypes between healthy human individuals. Clones were sequenced by immunoSEQ multiplex PCR, and TCRdb holds only the in-frame ones, with some missing. The repertoire has 600,000 to 700,000 clones, about three quarters of them found once; the top ten carry more than 1.5%. Material for sequencing was memory CD4+ T cells sorted from blood. Subset described: CD45RA-negative fraction. The receptors here all came from a woman aged 25 to 39 in good health.

V gene TRBV30 combines with J gene TRBJ2-5; D might be TRBD2 (6 bases). CDR1 is GTSNPN and CDR2 is SVGIG in the germline V gene (reference sequence). Trimming stripped 7 bases from V and 4 bases from J, with 16 bases between. The CDR3 length is 13 residues. This CDR3 reads CAYERGAGETQYF. CDR3 bases: TGTGCCTATGAAAGGGGAGCGGGAGAGACCCAGTACTTC.

The J gene is TRBJ2-5, the V gene TRBV30, with a tentative D call TRBD2 (5 bases). V was shortened by 0 bases and J by 4 bases, with 12 bases between the two germline ends. The CDR3 is 14 residues long. Germline CDR1 GTSNPN, CDR2 SVGIG (reference sequence). The CDR3 spells CAWSVLGNPETQYF. The CDR3 DNA is TGTGCCTGGAGTGTACTCGGGAACCCAGAGACCCAGTACTTC.

This clone occurred once. The rearrangement links TRBV10-1 to TRBJ1-1, with D perhaps TRBD1 (5 bases). Germline V gene data show CDR1 as WNHNN and CDR2 as SYGVQD (reference sequence). The V end lost 0 bases, the J end lost 5 bases, and 10 bases lay between the germline ends. CDR3 length equals 14 residues. DNA for the CDR3: TGCGCCAGCAGTGAGTCAGGGGTTTTAACTGAAGCTTTCTTT. This codes for CASSESGVLTEAFF.

The rearrangement uses TRBV10-3 and TRBJ2-3; the D is unclear. V was pared by 10 bases and J by 2 bases, with 13 bases between. In germline, CDR1 is ENHRY, CDR2 SYGVKD. The CDR3 sequence is 13 residues long. Written as DNA, the CDR3 is TGTGCCACCAAGTTCCAATCCACAGATACGCAGTATTTT. Amino acids: CATKFQSTDTQYF.

The chain carries TRBV7-2 and TRBJ1-2; weak D call: TRBD1 (5 bases). The CDR3 is 15 residues long. Germline CDR1 is SGHTA and CDR2 is FQGNSA. V shed 1 base and J shed 4 bases, with 13 bases lying between them. The CDR3 is CASSLVGGMSYGYTF. The CDR3 DNA reads TGTGCCAGCAGCTTAGTCGGGGGTATGAGCTATGGCTACACCTTC.

This sequence joins TRBV11-1 and TRBJ2-6, with a possible D match to TRBD1 (6 bases). The CDR3 is 17 amino acids. V lost 4 bases, J lost 0 bases, and 13 bases lay in between. Germline CDR1 is SGHAT and CDR2 is FQDESV (reference sequence). In DNA form, the CDR3 reads TGTGCCAGCAGCTCAACAGGGCTTTACTCTGGGGCCAACGTCCTGACTTTC. It specifies CASSSTGLYSGANVLTF.

This chain connects TRBV11-2 to TRBJ2-5; D might be TRBD2 (5 bases). This CDR3 has 13 residues. The V end lost 1 base, the J end lost 6 bases, and 9 bases lay between the germline ends. Germline V gene lookup returns CDR1 SGHAT and CDR2 FQNNGV. The CDR3 coding sequence is TGTGCCAGCAGCTTAGGGGAGAGACAGACCCAGTACTTC. This encodes CASSLGERQTQYF.

The rearrangement links TRBV5-1 to TRBJ1-1; the D gene is possibly TRBD1 (5 bases). The V gene lost 0 bases and the J gene lost 2 bases, with 14 bases spanning the gap. This CDR3 spans 16 amino acids. Per germline, CDR1 SGHRS and CDR2 YFSETQ. The CDR3 region is CASSLAGLSRNTEAFF. DNA for the CDR3: TGCGCCAGCAGCTTGGCAGGGTTGAGTCGAAACACTGAAGCTTTCTTT.

This sequence joins TRBV7-3 and TRBJ2-5; TRBD1 is a possible D gene (6 bases). The CDR3 consists of 14 residues. Germline loops: CDR1 SGHTA, CDR2 FQGTGA. Trimming took off 2 bases at V and 5 bases at J, with 12 bases between the two ends. As DNA, the CDR3 is TGTGCCAGCAGCTTATCAGGGGTGGAGGAGACCCAGTACTTC. It translates to CASSLSGVEETQYF.

This chain links TRBV7-6 with TRBJ2-1, with TRBD2 matching 14 bases. The germline CDR1 and CDR2 sequences are SGHVS and FNYEAQ. This CDR3 is 16 amino acids long. The V gene end was trimmed by 3 bases and the J gene end by 7 bases; junction bases not matched to a gene: 5. The CDR3 loop reads CASSFGTSGSLNEQFF. The DNA for the CDR3 is TGTGCCAGCAGCTTTGGGACTAGCGGGAGCCTAAATGAGCAGTTCTTC.

This clone was observed a single time. Other DNA sequences in the same sample also yield this CDR3. CDR3 in amino acids: CASSLGLAGDNEQFF. In DNA, the CDR3 is TGTGCCAGCAGCCTGGGACTAGCGGGGGATAATGAGCAGTTCTTC. The chain couples TRBV7-6 to TRBJ2-1, with 14 bases matching TRBD2. Looked up from germline, CDR1 is SGHVS and CDR2 is FNYEAQ. This CDR3 region has 15 residues. V was pared by 5 bases and J by 7 bases, with 4 bases of the junction left unmatched.

This clone was counted a few times. V gene TRBV27 combines with J gene TRBJ2-6; 10 nucleotides align to TRBD1. J gave up 1 base and V 6 bases, and 9 bases lay outside the gene matches. The CDR3 extends over 18 amino acids. From germline, CDR1 is MNHEY and CDR2 SMNVEV (reference sequence). The CDR3 coding sequence is TGTGCCAGCAGAACGCTGGGGACAGGGGAATCTGGGGCCAACGTCCTGACTTTC. Its translation is CASRTLGTGESGANVLTF. Based on the CDR3 plus reference TRBV27 and TRBJ2-6, the full variable domain is EAQVTQNPRYLITVTGKKLTVTCSQNMNHEYMSWYRQDPGLGLRQIYYSMNVEVTDKGDVPEGYKVSRKEKRNFPLILESPSPNQTSLYFCASRTLGTGESGANVLTFGAGSRLTVL.

The J gene is TRBJ2-7, the V gene TRBV5-4, with 7 bases matching TRBD2. Trimming took 4 bases from V and 1 from J; bases not matched to a gene: 5. The CDR3 loop spans 14 amino acids. Germline V gene lookup returns CDR1 SGHNT and CDR2 YYREEE (reference sequence). The CDR3: CASSNSLASYEQYF. CDR3 sequence (DNA): TGTGCCAGCAGCAATTCACTAGCGTCCTACGAGCAGTACTTC.

J is TRBJ2-5 and V is TRBV7-7; TRBD2 matches at 10 bases. CDR1 and CDR2 (germline): SSHAT, FNYEAQ (reference sequence). After removal of 5 bases from V and 3 bases from J, the junction contained 6 bases not matched to a gene. This CDR3 has 15 amino acids. The CDR3 DNA follows: TGTGCCAGCAGCCAGGGGCTAGCGGGAGAAGAGACCCAGTACTTC. Amino acids: CASSQGLAGEETQYF.

Turning to this clone: This CDR3 is also generated by other DNA sequences in the sample. The chain employs TRBV5-1 and TRBJ1-2; 10 bases are shared with TRBD1. V shed 0 bases and J 7 bases; nucleotides not matched to a gene: 6. The germline V gene encodes CDR1 SGHRS and CDR2 YFSETQ. The CDR3 loop spans 15 amino acids. The CDR3 DNA sequence: TGCGCCAGCAGCTTGGAAGGGGACAGGGGTAGTGGCTACACCTTC. Its protein is CASSLEGDRGSGYTF. Full variable domain (rest looked up from reference TRBV5-1 and TRBJ1-2): KAGVTQTPRYLIKTRGQQVTLSCSPISGHRSVSWYQQTPGQGLQFLFEYFSETQRNKGNFPGRFSGRQFSNSRSEMNVSTLELGDSALYLCASSLEGDRGSGYTFGSGTRLTVV.

This clone was seen a handful of times. J is TRBJ2-6 and V is TRBV28; D unclear. CDR3 size: 13 residues. Germline V gene data show CDR1 as MDHEN and CDR2 as SYDVKM. V was cut by 2 bases and J by 4 bases, with 3 bases left in between. In DNA, the CDR3 is TGTGCCAGCAGTTTAGACGGGGCCAACGTCCTGACTTTC. This codes for CASSLDGANVLTF.

This chain connects TRBV6-5 to TRBJ2-3; D might be TRBD2 (6 bases). Germline V gives CDR1 MNHEY, CDR2 SVGAGI. The CDR3 runs to 15 residues. Trimming cost V 6 bases and J 2 bases, with 15 bases left between them. This CDR3 is CASRSLAGPTDTQYF. The CDR3 nucleotides read TGTGCCAGCAGGTCCCTTGCGGGACCCACAGATACGCAGTATTTT.

This clone appeared a few times. The chain combines TRBV28 with TRBJ1-3; possible D gene TRBD1, 5 bases. With 6 bases removed from V and 8 bases from J, the gap between germline ends came to 17 bases. The CDR3 length is 14 residues. Germline V lookup: CDR1 MDHEN, CDR2 SYDVKM. CDR3 bases: TGTGCCAGCAGACCCCCGGCAGGGATACACACCATATATTTT. Translation gives CASRPPAGIHTIYF.

This clone was picked up a small number of times. The DNA for the CDR3 is TGTGCCGTTAGAGGGACAGTCCCACCGGGCGAGCAGTACTTC. Its translation: CAVRGTVPPGEQYF. The chain couples TRBV28 to TRBJ2-7; 7 bases map to TRBD1. The V segment lost 11 bases and the J segment 6 bases; nucleotides outside the gene matches: 16. This CDR3 spans 14 amino acids. In germline, CDR1 is MDHEN, CDR2 SYDVKM.

The CDR3 DNA reads as TGTGCCAGCAGGCTTTTAACAAGTGAAGCTTTCTTT. It is translated as CASRLLTSEAFF. The chain couples TRBV28 to TRBJ1-1; unclear D gene. The V end was cut by 6 bases, the J end by 7 bases, with 12 bases between. From germline, CDR1 is MDHEN and CDR2 SYDVKM. The CDR3 totals 12 residues.

The V call is TRBV19, the J call TRBJ1-2; a weak D match, TRBD1 (5 bases). CDR3 length: 15 amino acids. Germline V gene sequence: CDR1 LNHDA, CDR2 SQIVND (reference sequence). Deletions cut 5 bases from V and 2 bases from J, with 15 bases between. CDR3 amino acids: CASSEVPGGNYGYTF. The CDR3 DNA reads as TGTGCCAGTAGTGAGGTTCCGGGGGGAAACTATGGCTACACCTTC.

This clone was observed at least ten times. The sample contains more than one DNA sequence encoding this CDR3. The chain combines TRBV18 with TRBJ2-3; D not certain. Germline V gene data show CDR1 as KGHSH and CDR2 as LQKENI. The CDR3 has 12 amino acids. With 3 bases removed from V and 4 bases from J, the gap between germline ends came to 5 bases. The CDR3 region has the DNA TGTGCCAGCTCACCCGCCCCAGATACGCAGTATTTT. This codes for CASSPAPDTQYF.

The J gene is TRBJ1-1, the V gene TRBV2, with TRBD1 as a possible D gene (5 bases). Germline CDR1 SNHLY, CDR2 FYNNEI. There are 15 residues in the CDR3. Trimming removed 6 bases from V and 1 base from J, with 15 bases in between. CDR3 region: CASRGREVKNTEAFF. As DNA, the CDR3 is TGTGCCAGCAGAGGCAGGGAGGTTAAGAACACTGAAGCTTTCTTT.

The chain combines TRBV7-9 with TRBJ2-7, with a weak D call TRBD2 (6 bases). V was clipped by 0 bases and J by 6 bases, with 12 bases between them. The V gene's germline CDR1 is SEHNR and CDR2 FQNEAQ (reference sequence). The CDR3 is made up of 14 amino acids. DNA for the CDR3: TGTGCCAGCAGCTTAGCGGGGGGAGCTACCGAGCAGTACTTC. Translation: CASSLAGGATEQYF.

This clone was seen just once. The chain uses TRBV15 and TRBJ2-1; 10 bases are shared with TRBD2. V was pared by 0 bases and J by 4 bases, with 12 bases of the junction left unmatched. The CDR3 contains 19 residues. From germline, CDR1 is LNHNV and CDR2 YYDKDF (reference sequence). DNA of the CDR3: TGTGCCACCAGCAGAGACCCCCTCTCACTAGCGGGACCTTACAATGAGCAGTTCTTC. Protein: CATSRDPLSLAGPYNEQFF.

The count of this clone is one. V is TRBV6-5 and J is TRBJ2-1, with no clear D. The CDR3 is 14 amino acids. Germline lookup yields CDR1 MNHEY and CDR2 SVGAGI. Trimming removed 0 bases at V and 6 bases at J, with 9 bases between. In DNA form, the CDR3 reads TGTGCCAGCAGTTACTCGAAGTGGGGCAATGAGCAGTTCTTC. This encodes CASSYSKWGNEQFF.